This is a list of T cell receptor beta chains from one sample in a study of shared clonotypes between healthy human individuals. Sequencing used immunoSEQ multiplex PCR; TCRdb keeps in-frame clones, though not all of them. The table includes roughly 2.1 million clones, about 93% detected once. The sample taken for sequencing was naive CD8+ T cells from PBMCs. All receptors come from a man in his late teens or twenties in good health. Some clones in this sample may be carry-over from other donors' samples. Each CDR3 is given with its conserved first and last residue. D genes are given only for firm matches. Size is stated for part of the rows, as once, few or many counts, or as a class when the clone is expanded.

v_call	j_call	d_call	clone_size	cdr3_aa	cdr3_nt
TRBV27	TRBJ2-3	TRBD2	NA	CASSLLAVTDTQYF	TGTGCCAGCAGTTTGCTAGCGGTCACAGATACGCAGTATTTT
TRBV28	TRBJ1-1	NA	NA	CASSLAGRGLGTEAFF	TGTGCCAGCAGCCTAGCTGGGAGGGGCTTGGGAACTGAAGCTTTCTTT
TRBV7-2	TRBJ1-2	NA	NA	CASSPTQPSSYGYTF	TGTGCCAGCAGCCCGACTCAACCGAGCTCCTATGGCTACACCTTC
TRBV27	TRBJ2-5	NA	NA	CASSFSPSSQEETQYF	TGTGCCAGCAGTTTTTCCCCCTCCTCCCAGGAAGAGACCCAGTACTTC
TRBV5-1	TRBJ2-1	NA	NA	CASSLVFGLRNEQFF	TGCGCCAGCAGCTTGGTTTTCGGGCTGAGGAATGAGCAGTTCTTC
TRBV29-1	TRBJ1-1	NA	few	CSVRDPLSRAEAFF	TGCAGCGTTCGGGACCCTCTTAGCCGAGCTGAAGCTTTCTTT
TRBV5-1	TRBJ2-3	TRBD2	NA	CASGAGEFADTQYF	TGCGCCAGCGGGGCGGGAGAGTTTGCAGATACGCAGTATTTT
TRBV10-3	TRBJ1-1	TRBD1	NA	CAISELTGASNTEAFF	TGTGCCATCAGTGAGTTGACAGGGGCGTCGAACACTGAAGCTTTCTTT
TRBV11-2	TRBJ1-1	NA	once	CASSSTIFPRANEAFF	TGTGCCAGCAGCTCTACTATTTTCCCCCGGGCCAATGAAGCTTTCTTT
TRBV28	TRBJ2-7	NA	once	CASSSTTGYEQYF	TGTGCCAGCAGTTCCACTACGGGCTACGAGCAGTACTTC
TRBV7-9	TRBJ1-2	NA	once	CASTGGRPTYGYTF	TGTGCCAGCACGGGCGGTAGGCCGACATATGGCTACACCTTC
TRBV19	TRBJ2-1	TRBD2	NA	CASSIGLAGATEQFF	TGTGCCAGTAGTATTGGACTAGCGGGAGCTACTGAGCAGTTCTTC
TRBV5-6	TRBJ1-3	NA	NA	CASSSRVISGNTIYF	TGTGCCAGCAGTTCTAGGGTGATCTCTGGAAACACCATATATTTT
TRBV4-1	TRBJ2-7	NA	NA	CASSQGYREDYEQYF	TGCGCCAGCAGCCAAGGTTACAGGGAGGACTACGAGCAGTACTTC
TRBV2	TRBJ1-4	NA	NA	CASSVNEKLFF	TGTGCCAGCAGTGTTAATGAAAAACTGTTTTTT
TRBV5-5	TRBJ1-5	TRBD1	NA	CASSGDSWATQPQHF	TGTGCCAGCAGCGGGGACAGTTGGGCAACCCAGCCCCAGCATTTT
TRBV6-5	TRBJ2-3	NA	NA	CASSYTRTSTDTQYF	TGTGCCAGCAGTTACACCCGGACCAGCACAGATACGCAGTATTTT
TRBV7-9	TRBJ2-5	NA	NA	CASSYPGRVQETQYF	TGTGCCAGCAGCTACCCAGGGCGCGTGCAAGAGACCCAGTACTTC
TRBV7-9	TRBJ2-1	TRBD2	NA	CASSLTSASGVNEQFF	TGTGCCAGCAGCTTAACTTCGGCTAGCGGAGTCAATGAGCAGTTCTTC
TRBV28	TRBJ1-5	NA	NA	CASDNYRGTIYSNQPQHF	TGTGCCAGCGACAATTACCGAGGGACAATCTATAGCAATCAGCCCCAGCATTTT
TRBV6-5	TRBJ1-2	TRBD1	few	CASRTGTIYTF	TGTGCCAGCCGGACAGGGACCATCTACACCTTC
TRBV30	TRBJ1-5	NA	NA	CAWSSGLNQPQHF	TGTGCCTGGAGTTCCGGACTTAATCAGCCCCAGCATTTT
TRBV16	TRBJ2-1	TRBD2	NA	CASSQLLADPREQFF	TGTGCCAGCAGCCAATTACTAGCGGACCCAAGGGAGCAGTTCTTC
TRBV30	TRBJ1-2	TRBD1	NA	CAWRNLDRGRGYTF	TGTGCCTGGAGGAACCTCGACAGGGGGCGCGGCTACACCTTC
TRBV15	TRBJ2-5	NA	NA	CVTSRGASTQYF	TGTGTCACCAGCAGGGGGGCGAGTACCCAGTACTTC
TRBV21-1	TRBJ2-6	NA	NA	CASSPSPESSSGANVLTF	TGTGCCAGCAGCCCCTCCCCGGAGAGCAGCTCTGGGGCCAACGTCCTGACTTTC
TRBV27	TRBJ2-5	NA	NA	CASSHLWGETQYF	TGTGCCAGCAGCCACCTGTGGGGCGAGACCCAGTACTTC
TRBV15	TRBJ2-2	NA	once	CATSRDSRQGWTTGELFF	TGTGCCACCAGCAGAGATAGTCGGCAGGGGTGGACCACCGGGGAGCTGTTTTTT
TRBV19	TRBJ2-7	TRBD2	NA	CASSPTAAGESAYEQYF	TGTGCCAGTAGTCCTACAGCGGCGGGGGAGAGTGCCTACGAGCAGTACTTC
TRBV27	TRBJ1-1	NA	NA	CASSLVGGNTEAFF	TGTGCCAGCAGTTTAGTAGGGGGGAACACTGAAGCTTTCTTT
TRBV19	TRBJ2-3	NA	NA	CASSIVGKDTQYF	TGTGCCAGTAGTATAGTTGGAAAAGATACGCAGTATTTT
TRBV9	TRBJ2-3	TRBD2	NA	CASSATGTSSTDTQYF	TGTGCCAGCAGCGCCACAGGGACTAGCTCCACAGATACGCAGTATTTT
TRBV14	TRBJ2-5	NA	NA	CASSQTRGMETQYF	TGTGCCAGCAGCCAAACAAGAGGAATGGAGACCCAGTACTTC
TRBV28	TRBJ2-7	NA	NA	CASSLKGQGGRSFYEQYF	TGTGCCAGCAGTTTAAAGGGGCAAGGGGGGCGCTCCTTTTACGAGCAGTACTTC
TRBV7-9	TRBJ2-1	NA	NA	CASSLGPAEQFF	TGTGCCAGCAGCTTGGGGCCCGCGGAGCAGTTCTTC
TRBV11-2	TRBJ2-7	TRBD2	NA	CASSLGASGAYEQYF	TGTGCCAGCAGCTTAGGGGCTAGCGGGGCCTACGAGCAGTACTTC
TRBV7-9	TRBJ2-5	NA	once	CASSSRLEHQETQYF	TGTGCCAGCAGCTCTCGACTGGAACACCAAGAGACCCAGTACTTC
TRBV27	TRBJ1-5	NA	once	CASALGAGVITQPQHF	TGTGCCAGTGCCCTCGGGGCAGGGGTCATCACGCAGCCCCAGCATTTT
TRBV25-1	TRBJ1-6	TRBD1	NA	CASSGSGDRGSPLHF	TGTGCCAGCAGTGGATCGGGCGACAGGGGTTCACCCCTCCACTTT
TRBV6-1	TRBJ2-2	NA	NA	CASSERVIPKGVGELFF	TGTGCCAGCAGTGAGAGAGTTATACCGAAGGGGGTAGGGGAGCTGTTTTTT
TRBV7-9	TRBJ2-1	NA	NA	CASSSLASSSYNEQFF	TGTGCCAGCAGCTCCCTGGCGTCTAGCTCCTACAATGAGCAGTTCTTC
TRBV5-1	TRBJ2-6	NA	NA	CASSSTDLSGANVLTF	TGCGCCAGCAGCTCGACAGATCTCTCTGGGGCCAACGTCCTGACTTTC
TRBV30	TRBJ1-2	NA	few	CASPLHGATGWGGYTF	TGTGCCTCCCCCTTGCATGGCGCTACCGGGTGGGGTGGCTACACCTTC
TRBV9	TRBJ2-1	NA	NA	CASSPRAAPSSYNEQFF	TGTGCCAGCAGCCCCCGGGCGGCGCCGAGCTCCTACAATGAGCAGTTCTTC
TRBV10-2	TRBJ2-2	TRBD1	NA	CASSYRGGGELFF	TGCGCCAGCAGTTACAGGGGTGGCGGGGAGCTGTTTTTT
TRBV5-6	TRBJ2-3	NA	NA	CASSSLGGGTDTQYF	TGTGCCAGCAGCTCACTAGGGGGGGGCACAGATACGCAGTATTTT
TRBV7-8	TRBJ2-5	TRBD2	NA	CASSLATSGGQETQYF	TGTGCCAGCAGCTTAGCGACTAGCGGGGGACAAGAGACCCAGTACTTC
TRBV28	TRBJ2-2	NA	NA	CASSSPFVRDTGELFF	TGTGCCAGCAGTTCCCCCTTCGTGAGGGACACCGGGGAGCTGTTTTTT
TRBV7-9	TRBJ2-7	NA	NA	CASSAQSSYEQYF	TGTGCCAGCAGCGCCCAAAGTTCCTACGAGCAGTACTTC
TRBV10-3	TRBJ1-5	NA	NA	CAISDLGGSNQPQHF	TGTGCCATCAGTGATTTGGGGGGTAGCAATCAGCCCCAGCATTTT